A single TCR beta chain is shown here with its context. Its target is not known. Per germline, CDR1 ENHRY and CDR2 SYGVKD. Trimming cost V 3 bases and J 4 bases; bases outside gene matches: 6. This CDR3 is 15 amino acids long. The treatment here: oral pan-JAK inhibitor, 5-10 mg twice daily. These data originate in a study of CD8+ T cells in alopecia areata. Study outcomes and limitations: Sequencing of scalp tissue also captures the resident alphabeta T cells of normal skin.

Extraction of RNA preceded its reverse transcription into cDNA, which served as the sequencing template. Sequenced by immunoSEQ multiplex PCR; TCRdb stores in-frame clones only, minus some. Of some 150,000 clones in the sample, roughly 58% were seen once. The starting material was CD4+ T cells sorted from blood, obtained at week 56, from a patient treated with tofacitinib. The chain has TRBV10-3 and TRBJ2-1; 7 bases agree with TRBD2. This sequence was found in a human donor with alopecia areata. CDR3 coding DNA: TGTGCCATCAGTGAAAGTCGGCGGGGGTACAATGAGCAGTTCTTC. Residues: CAISESRRGYNEQFF.